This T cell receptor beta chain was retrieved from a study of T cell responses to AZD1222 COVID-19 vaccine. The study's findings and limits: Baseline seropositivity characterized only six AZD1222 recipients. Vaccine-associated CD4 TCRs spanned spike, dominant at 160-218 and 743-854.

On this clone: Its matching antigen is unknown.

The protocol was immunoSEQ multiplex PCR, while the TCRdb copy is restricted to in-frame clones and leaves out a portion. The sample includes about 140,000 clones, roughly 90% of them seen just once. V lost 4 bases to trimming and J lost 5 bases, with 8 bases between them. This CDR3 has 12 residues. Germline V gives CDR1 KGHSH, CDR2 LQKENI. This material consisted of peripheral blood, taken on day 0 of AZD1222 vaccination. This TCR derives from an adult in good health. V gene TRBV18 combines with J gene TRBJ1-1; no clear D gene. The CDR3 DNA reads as TGTGCCAGCTCACGTGACCCTACTGAAGCTTTCTTT. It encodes CASSRDPTEAFF.